The 27 T cell receptor beta chains reported below all come from one sample, sequenced in a study of blood T cell repertoires in COVID-19. Assay used: immunoSEQ multiplex PCR; TCRdb lists only in-frame clones, some missing. The sample shows some 460,000 clones, about 85% of them seen only once. Sequencing was performed on PBMCs or T cells enriched from blood (not recorded which). Receptors were obtained from a young woman with acute COVID-19.

The chain carries TRBV6-5 and TRBJ2-5; 11 bases fit TRBD2. V shed 3 bases and J 5 bases; nucleotides not matched to a gene: 5. CDR3 length equals 15 residues. Per the germline V gene, CDR1 is MNHEY and CDR2 is SVGAGI. The chain's CDR3 is CASSYRLAGFETQYF. DNA for the CDR3: TGTGCCAGCAGTTATAGACTAGCGGGGTTTGAGACCCAGTACTTC.

Regarding this clone: Other nucleotide sequences from this sample produce the same CDR3. This rearrangement joins TRBV19 to TRBJ2-7; 11 bases map to TRBD2. The V segment lost 4 bases and the J segment 0 bases; nucleotides outside the gene matches: 5. Germline V gives CDR1 LNHDA, CDR2 SQIVND (reference sequence). CDR3 length: 16 amino acids. DNA for the CDR3: TGTGCCAGTAGTAAGTCTGGGACTAGCGGCTCCTACGAGCAGTACTTC. This sequence encodes CASSKSGTSGSYEQYF.

This sequence joins TRBV25-1 and TRBJ2-7; possible D gene TRBD1, 6 bases. The CDR3 spans 14 residues. CDR1 is MGHDK and CDR2 is SYGVNS in the germline V gene. V dropped 2 bases and J dropped 0 bases, with 8 bases sitting between them. In DNA, the CDR3 is TGTGCCAGCAGTGAAAGACAGGACTCCTACGAGCAGTACTTC. This gives the protein CASSERQDSYEQYF.

The chain links TRBV10-2 to TRBJ1-3; 9 bases align to TRBD1. The CDR3 runs to 15 residues. CDR1 and CDR2 from the germline V gene are WSHSY and SAAADI. V gave up 4 bases and J gave up 8 bases; unmatched junction bases: 9. CDR3 sequence (DNA): TGCGCCAGCAGTGGCCCGGGACAGGGCAGGGACACCATATATTTT. Encoded protein: CASSGPGQGRDTIYF.

The chain has TRBV11-3 and TRBJ2-7, with 7 bases fitting TRBD2. The CDR3 runs 14 residues. Losses at the gene ends were 1 base for V and 5 bases for J; bases not matched to a gene: 5. The germline CDR1 and CDR2 sequences are SGHNT and YENEEA. Here the CDR3 DNA reads TGTGCCAGCAGCTTAGGGCGGGGGTCCCACGAGCAGTACTTC. This encodes CASSLGRGSHEQYF.

The chain is built from TRBV7-6 and TRBJ2-1; TRBD1 matches at 8 bases. V shed 6 bases and J 9 bases; nucleotides not matched to a gene: 16. Germline-derived CDR1 and CDR2 are SGHVS and FNYEAQ. The length of the CDR3 is 16 residues. CDR3: CASSRDADRAGTEQFF. The DNA for the CDR3 is TGTGCCAGCAGTCGAGATGCGGACAGGGCTGGTACTGAGCAGTTCTTC.

The chain has TRBV10-3 and TRBJ1-1, with 10 bases identical to TRBD1. Germline values: CDR1 ENHRY, CDR2 SYGVKD. CDR3 size: 14 residues. The V gene end was trimmed by 10 bases and the J gene end by 5 bases; junction bases not matched to a gene: 10. CDR3 sequence reads: CATQDRGRETEAFF. The CDR3 nucleotides are TGTGCCACCCAGGACAGGGGGAGGGAAACTGAAGCTTTCTTT.

The chain couples TRBV7-8 to TRBJ1-4; TRBD1 might be the D (5 bases). The CDR3 is made up of 15 amino acids. Germline V gene data show CDR1 as SGHVS and CDR2 as FQNEAQ. The V end lost 1 base, the J end lost 8 bases, and 14 bases lay between the germline ends. CDR3 sequence reads: CASSLVSGRGEKLFF. CDR3 nucleotides: TGTGCCAGCAGCTTAGTCTCAGGGAGGGGCGAAAAACTGTTTTTT.

This chain uses TRBV19 with TRBJ2-7; 10 bases match TRBD1. CDR3 length: 14 residues. With 4 bases clipped from V and 6 bases from J, the junction kept 6 bases outside the gene matches. Germline assignment: CDR1 LNHDA and CDR2 SQIVND (reference sequence). The DNA of the CDR3 is TGTGCCAGTAGTACATCCGGGACAGGGGTCGAGCAGTACTTC. This gives the protein CASSTSGTGVEQYF.

The gene calls are TRBV4-1 and TRBJ2-3; D gene ambiguous. Trimming took off 1 base at V and 2 bases at J, with 16 bases between the two ends. Per the germline V gene, CDR1 is MGHRA and CDR2 is YSYEKL. This CDR3 is 17 amino acids long. CDR3 sequence reads: CASSQGRDSITTDTQYF. The CDR3 DNA sequence: TGCGCCAGCAGCCAAGGACGCGACTCGATAACCACAGATACGCAGTATTTT.

The gene calls are TRBV28 and TRBJ1-3; 8 bases fit TRBD1. Germline V CDR1 and CDR2: MDHEN, SYDVKM. The J segment lost 4 bases and the V segment lost 6 bases, leaving 11 bases of the junction unmatched. The CDR3 sequence is 16 residues long. The CDR3 is CASSYSPGQAGNTIYF. DNA of the CDR3: TGTGCCAGCAGCTACTCACCGGGACAGGCGGGAAACACCATATATTTT.

Concerning this clone: Other DNA sequences within the sample encode an identical CDR3. The rearrangement uses TRBV19 and TRBJ1-1; the match to TRBD1 covers 9 bases. CDR1 LNHDA and CDR2 SQIVND come from the germline V gene (reference sequence). The CDR3 is 13 residues long. The junction had 0 bases not matched to a gene; V was cut back by 4 bases and J by 3 bases. The CDR3 loop reads CASSRDRDTEAFF. In nucleotides, the CDR3 is TGTGCCAGTAGTAGGGACAGGGACACTGAAGCTTTCTTT.

The CDR3 loop is CASSYGGGADTGELFF. The DNA of the CDR3 is TGTGCCAGCAGTTACGGCGGGGGGGCGGACACCGGGGAGCTGTTTTTT. The V call is TRBV6-5, the J call TRBJ2-2; 9 bases align to TRBD2. After removal of 2 bases from V and 3 bases from J, the junction contained 4 bases not matched to a gene. In germline, CDR1 is MNHEY, CDR2 SVGAGI. CDR3 length equals 16 residues.

There are a few counts of this clone. The rearrangement joins TRBV7-2 to TRBJ2-5, with TRBD2 identical over 7 bases. J was trimmed by 5 bases and V by 5 bases; bases with no gene match: 5. CDR1 is SGHTA, CDR2 FQGNSA, per germline. CDR3 length: 13 residues. CDR3 loop: CASSARGRETQYF. DNA of the CDR3: TGTGCCAGCAGCGCGCGGGGGAGGGAGACCCAGTACTTC.

There are a few counts of this clone. The V gene is TRBV7-9, the J gene TRBJ1-2; D gene ambiguous. Germline-derived CDR1 and CDR2 are SEHNR and FQNEAQ (reference sequence). This CDR3 is built from 14 residues. Trimming took 8 bases from V and 2 from J, leaving 15 bases between them. As DNA, the CDR3 is TGTGCCAGCGGAAGCGTTTCCCGAAACTATGGCTACACCTTC. Translating gives CASGSVSRNYGYTF.

This rearrangement joins TRBV30 to TRBJ1-2, with a possible D match to TRBD1 (6 bases). Deletions cut 4 bases from V and 5 bases from J, with 14 bases between. The CDR3 is 13 residues long. Germline CDR1 GTSNPN, CDR2 SVGIG (reference sequence). Here the CDR3 DNA reads TGTGCCTGGAATGGGGGCTTGGGGTATGGCTACACCTTC. This gives the protein CAWNGGLGYGYTF. Full variable domain (rest looked up from reference TRBV30 and TRBJ1-2): SQTIHQWPATLVQPVGSPLSLECTVEGTSNPNLYWYRQAAGRGLQLLFYSVGIGQISSEVPQNLSASRPQDRQFILSSKKLLLSDSGFYLCAWNGGLGYGYTFGSGTRLTVV.

The V and J genes are TRBV10-3 and TRBJ2-1; D ambiguous. CDR3 length: 12 amino acids. Germline CDR1 is ENHRY and CDR2 is SYGVKD. V dropped 9 bases and J dropped 4 bases, with 10 bases sitting between them. The CDR3 DNA sequence: TGTGCCATTGGAGAGTTATACAATGAGCAGTTCTTC. Protein: CAIGELYNEQFF.

The V and J genes are TRBV30 and TRBJ2-5; 11 bases fit TRBD2. Germline values: CDR1 GTSNPN, CDR2 SVGIG (reference sequence). Trimming cost V 0 bases and J 5 bases; bases outside gene matches: 14. This CDR3 contains 18 residues. For the CDR3, the DNA is TGTGCCTGGAGTGTAGGGGGGCTAGCGGGAGGCGGGCAGGAGACCCAGTACTTC. It encodes CAWSVGGLAGGGQETQYF. The full variable domain, completed using reference TRBV30 and TRBJ2-5, is SQTIHQWPATLVQPVGSPLSLECTVEGTSNPNLYWYRQAAGRGLQLLFYSVGIGQISSEVPQNLSASRPQDRQFILSSKKLLLSDSGFYLCAWSVGGLAGGGQETQYFGPGTRLLVL.

This chain uses TRBV10-1 with TRBJ2-7, with D possibly being TRBD2 (6 bases). This CDR3 contains 14 residues. V was clipped by 8 bases and J by 0 bases, with 14 bases between them. Germline CDR1 and CDR2: WNHNN and SYGVQD (reference sequence). DNA for the CDR3: TGCGCCAGCCCTACCCCGGGGGACTCCTACGAGCAGTACTTC. Amino acid sequence: CASPTPGDSYEQYF.

For this clone: An end of the junction does not agree with germline; a read error may underlie this. The V call is TRBV30, the J call TRBJ2-2; the match to TRBD1 covers 12 bases. The CDR3 runs 14 residues. Germline assignment: CDR1 GTSNPN and CDR2 SVGIG (reference sequence). The CDR3 protein is CAGRDRGRTGELFF. The CDR3 DNA is TGTGCCGGGAGGGACAGGGGGCGAACCGGGGAGCTGTTTTTT.

This clone has just one count. The sample holds other DNA sequences that translate to the same CDR3. The J gene is TRBJ2-2, the V gene TRBV9; D might be TRBD1 (5 bases). This CDR3 comprises 14 residues. CDR1 and CDR2 from the germline V gene are SGDLS and YYNGEE. Trimming pared 4 bases from V and 1 base from J, leaving 8 bases between. The CDR3 DNA reads as TGTGCCAGCAGCCCTAGGGGGAACACCGGGGAGCTGTTTTTT. This encodes CASSPRGNTGELFF. The full variable domain, in which reference TRBV9 and TRBJ2-2 provide the parts outside the CDR3, is DSGVTQTPKHLITATGQRVTLRCSPRSGDLSVYWYQQSLDQGLQFLIQYYNGEERAKGNILERFSAQQFPDLHSELNLSSLELGDSALYFCASSPRGNTGELFFGEGSRLTVL.

The chain recombines TRBV6-5 with TRBJ2-7, with TRBD2 as a possible D gene (5 bases). With 5 bases removed from V and 3 bases from J, the gap between germline ends came to 11 bases. This CDR3 is 13 amino acids long. Germline CDR1 and CDR2: MNHEY and SVGAGI. The chain's CDR3 is CASSLGGFYEQYF. The DNA of the CDR3 is TGTGCCAGCAGTCTCGGAGGCTTCTACGAGCAGTACTTC.

The chain joins TRBV28 to TRBJ1-1; 7 positions agree with TRBD1. The germline CDR1 and CDR2 sequences are MDHEN and SYDVKM. Trimming removed 6 bases from V and 10 bases from J; junction bases left unmatched: 14. The CDR3 consists of 14 residues. The CDR3: CASSSGQKRAAAFF. The CDR3 nucleotides read TGTGCCAGCAGCTCGGGACAGAAACGGGCAGCAGCTTTCTTT.

The chain joins TRBV3-1 (or the pseudogene TRBV3-2) to TRBJ2-7; D is ambiguous. CDR1 is LGHDT, CDR2 YNNKEL, per germline (reference sequence). The CDR3 consists of 15 residues. Trimming cost V 0 bases and J 3 bases, with 12 bases left between them. CDR3 in amino acids: CASSQDRVGGYEQYF. As DNA, the CDR3 is TGTGCCAGCAGCCAAGATCGGGTAGGCGGCTACGAGCAGTACTTC.

This chain joins TRBV10-3 and TRBJ1-5; D is unclear. With 3 bases removed from V and 1 base from J, the gap between germline ends came to 7 bases. The CDR3 covers 14 residues. Germline V CDR1 and CDR2: ENHRY, SYGVKD. DNA of the CDR3: TGTGCCATCAGTGAAAAGACAAGCAATCAGCCCCAGCATTTT. The encoded protein is CAISEKTSNQPQHF.

The chain carries TRBV28 and TRBJ2-7; 7 nucleotides line up with TRBD1. J was trimmed by 1 base and V by 6 bases; bases with no gene match: 12. Germline lookup yields CDR1 MDHEN and CDR2 SYDVKM. CDR3 length: 16 residues. DNA for the CDR3: TGTGCCAGCAGAGGGGTAGGTGGGACAGCGTCCTACGAGCAGTACTTC. Protein sequence: CASRGVGGTASYEQYF.

The chain joins TRBV9 to TRBJ1-2; D is undetermined. V was shortened by 4 bases and J by 5 bases, with 12 bases between the two germline ends. The CDR3 length is 13 residues. CDR1 is SGDLS and CDR2 is YYNGEE in the germline V gene. This CDR3 reads CASSPHDGYGYTF. DNA for the CDR3: TGTGCCAGCAGCCCACATGACGGGTATGGCTACACCTTC. The variable domain in full, completed from reference TRBV9 and TRBJ1-2, reads DSGVTQTPKHLITATGQRVTLRCSPRSGDLSVYWYQQSLDQGLQFLIQYYNGEERAKGNILERFSAQQFPDLHSELNLSSLELGDSALYFCASSPHDGYGYTFGSGTRLTVV.